This T cell receptor (beta chain) is from a study of T-cell memory formation after mild COVID-19. The 5'RACE method, run with constant-segment primers, produced TCR alpha and TCR beta cDNA libraries (carrying sample barcodes and UMIs). Via MiXCR, TCRdb re-called the 5' RACE reads, giving one row per CDR3 protein. The sample carries about 600,000 distinct CDR3 sequences, about 22% recorded once. Notes on the study in general: Contracting clones localized mainly to CM and EM when CD4+ and mainly to EMRA when CD8+. Some clones that responded were present in memory (sampled pre-infection), which suggests cross-reactive memory joined.

The table lists this clonotype with a count of one. The antigen is undetermined. The CDR3 has 19 residues. V lost 6 bases, J lost 2 bases, and 10 bases stayed unmatched. Germline CDR1 is SEHNR and CDR2 is FQNEAQ (reference sequence). The sample consisted of PBMCs or a T cell subset sorted from them (not recorded which). The receptor comes from an adult woman who had mild COVID-19 (a few samples of this study predate the infection). Cell type and time point are not known. The V and J genes are TRBV7-9 and TRBJ2-1; TRBD2 aligns across 16 bases. This CDR3 reads CASSSTGTSGRAPYNEQFF. CDR3 coding DNA: TGTGCCAGCAGTTCGACCGGGACTAGCGGGAGGGCACCCTACAATGAGCAGTTCTTC.